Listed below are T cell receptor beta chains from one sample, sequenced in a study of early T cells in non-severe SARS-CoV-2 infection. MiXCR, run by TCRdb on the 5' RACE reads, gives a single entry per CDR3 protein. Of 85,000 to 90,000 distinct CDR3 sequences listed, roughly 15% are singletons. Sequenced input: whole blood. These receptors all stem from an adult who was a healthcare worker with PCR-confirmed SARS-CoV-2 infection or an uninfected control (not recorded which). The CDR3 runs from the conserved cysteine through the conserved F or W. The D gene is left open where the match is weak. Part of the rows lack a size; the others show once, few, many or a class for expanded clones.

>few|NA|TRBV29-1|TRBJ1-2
TGCAGCGTTGCTGGGACGCGGGGAGGCTACACCTTC
CSVAGTRGGYTF
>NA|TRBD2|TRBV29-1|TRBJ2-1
TGCAGCGTCGGGGGGAATGAGCAGTTCTTC
CSVGGNEQFF
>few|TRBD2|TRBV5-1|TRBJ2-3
TGCGCCAGCAGCATTGATGACAGGAGCGGGAGGGCAGATACGCAGTATTTT
CASSIDDRSGRADTQYF
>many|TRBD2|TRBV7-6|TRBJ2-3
TGTGCCAGCAGCACCTTGGGTACCTTTGCGGGGGGAGATACGCAGTATTTT
CASSTLGTFAGGDTQYF
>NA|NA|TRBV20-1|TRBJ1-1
TGCAGTGCTACAGGGATGAACACTGAAGCTTTCTTT
CSATGMNTEAFF
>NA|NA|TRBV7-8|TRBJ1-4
TGTGCCAGCAGCCTTGGGGGTTCGTCTAATGAAAAACTGTTTTTT
CASSLGGSSNEKLFF
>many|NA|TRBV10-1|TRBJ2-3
TGCGCCAGGGCTTTTTCCGACACGATGAGCACAGATACGCAGTATTTT
CARAFSDTMSTDTQYF
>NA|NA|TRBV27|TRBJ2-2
TGTGCCAGCACCCTCTCAAGATACACCGGGGAGCTGTTTTTT
CASTLSRYTGELFF
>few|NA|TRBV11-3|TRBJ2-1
TGTGCCAGCAGCTTAAGTTTCTCCTACAATGAGCAGTTCTTC
CASSLSFSYNEQFF
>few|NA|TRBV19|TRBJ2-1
TGTGCCAGTAGTATCGCGACAACTAATGAGCAGTTCTTC
CASSIATTNEQFF
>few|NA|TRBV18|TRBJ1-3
TGTGCCAGCTCACCCGGCTTGGCAGGAGGAAACACCATATATTTT
CASSPGLAGGNTIYF
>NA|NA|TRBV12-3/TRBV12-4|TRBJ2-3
TGTGCCAGCAGTTTAAACAGAGCAGATACGCAGTATTTT
CASSLNRADTQYF
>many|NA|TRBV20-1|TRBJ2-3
TGCAGTGCTCGGCGATGGGGCTCAGATACGCAGTATTTT
CSARRWGSDTQYF
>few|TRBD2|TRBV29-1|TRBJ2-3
TGCAGCGTTGAAGTTTTGGGGGGGGGCACAGATACGCAGTATTTT
CSVEVLGGGTDTQYF
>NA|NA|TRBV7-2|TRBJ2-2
TGTGCCAGCAGCCTAGGGGGGGCACATTTCACCGGGGAGCTGTTTTTT
CASSLGGAHFTGELFF
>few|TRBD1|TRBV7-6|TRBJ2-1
TGTGCCAGCAGCTCAAGAGGGGGCTGGGAGCAGTTCTTC
CASSSRGGWEQFF
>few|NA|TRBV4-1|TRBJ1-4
TGCGCCAGCAGCCAAAGTGTGGGATTTGGGGAAAAACTGTTTTTT
CASSQSVGFGEKLFF
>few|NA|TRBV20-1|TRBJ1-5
TGCAGTGCACGGGACAAATATAGCAATCAGCCCCAGCATTTT
CSARDKYSNQPQHF
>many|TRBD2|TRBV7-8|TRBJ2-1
TGTGCCAGCAGCTTGCCCGGCGGGAGGGATAGTGAGCAGTTCTTC
CASSLPGGRDSEQFF
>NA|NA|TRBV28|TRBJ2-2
TGTGCCAGCAGTCCCATATGGGGCTCTAACACCGGGGAGCTGTTTTTT
CASSPIWGSNTGELFF
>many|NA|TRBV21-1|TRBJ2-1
TGTGCCAGCAGCTCCCGAAGACGCCGAGAGCGGGGCATAATAGGCGATGAGCAGTTCTTC
CASSSRRRRERGIIGDEQFF
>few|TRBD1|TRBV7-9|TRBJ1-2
TGTGCCAGCAGCCCGACTACAGGGGTAGCCGGCTACACCTTC
CASSPTTGVAGYTF
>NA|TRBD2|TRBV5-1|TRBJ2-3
TGCGCCAGCAGCTTGGGACGGGGAGGGGATACGCAGTATTTT
CASSLGRGGDTQYF
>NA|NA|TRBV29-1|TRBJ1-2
TGCAGCTTGACGAGGGACCTAGAAGGCTACACCTTC
CSLTRDLEGYTF
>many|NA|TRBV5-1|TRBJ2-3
TGCGCCAGCAGCTTGACGGCAGGGAACACAGATACGCAGTATTTT
CASSLTAGNTDTQYF
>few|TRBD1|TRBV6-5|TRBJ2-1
TGTGCCAGCAATAGACAGGGGTCCTACAATGAGCAGTTCTTC
CASNRQGSYNEQFF